Sequencing of this T cell receptor beta chain was carried out in a study of cytomegalovirus exposure and HLA in healthy donors. Trimming took off 8 bases at V and 1 base at J, with 12 bases between the two ends. The CDR3 spans 13 residues. Germline V gene data show CDR1 as LNHDA and CDR2 as SQIVND (reference sequence). Use of 60 Vbeta and 13 Jbeta primers characterized the PCR. Assay: immunoSEQ multiplex PCR; the TCRdb copy retains only in-frame clones and omits some. In the table there are approximately 200,000 clones, more than 75% of which are singletons. Study findings and constraints: A missense DCLRE1C variant was associated with V- and J-gene trimming of TCR beta chains in a later analysis, and an independent cohort replicated the association. The authors listed 150 to 200 TCR beta chains as cytomegalovirus-associated. V segments that were indistinguishable, TRBV6-2 and TRBV6-3 among them, were omitted from analysis.

This clone was seen just once. The antigen is not known. The receptor's source is a human donor in good health. The V call is TRBV19, the J call TRBJ2-7; possibly TRBD2 for D (6 bases). The sequencing sample was made of PBMCs. Here the CDR3 reads CASSHGSSYEQYF. CDR3 DNA sequence: TGTGCCAGTTCTCACGGGAGTTCCTACGAGCAGTACTTC.